Each of the 17 T cell receptor beta chains below was sequenced from the same sample in a study of cytomegalovirus exposure and HLA in healthy donors. PCR involved 60 Vbeta and 13 Jbeta primers. The table came from immunoSEQ multiplex PCR; TCRdb's copy has only in-frame clones and leaves some out. The table shows around 110,000 clones, with around 80% occurring only once. Sequencing was carried out using PBMCs. The origin of the receptors is a young man in good health and CMV-seronegative.

The chain employs TRBV2 and TRBJ2-7, with TRBD1 as a possible D gene (6 bases). CDR1 is SNHLY, CDR2 FYNNEI, per germline. Trimming took 6 bases from V and 3 from J, leaving 9 bases between them. The CDR3 loop spans 12 amino acids. CDR3 in DNA: TGTGCCAGCAGCTGGACAGTCTACGAGCAGTACTTC. It yields the protein CASSWTVYEQYF. The complete variable domain, with remaining parts taken from reference TRBV2 and TRBJ2-7, reads EPEVTQTPSHQVTQMGQEVILRCVPISNHLYFYWYRQILGQKVEFLVSFYNNEISEKSEIFDDQFSVERPDGSNFTLKIRSTKLEDSAMYFCASSWTVYEQYFGPGTRLTVT.

The rearrangement uses TRBV7-2 and TRBJ2-2; 11 bases are a match to TRBD2. The CDR3 contains 15 residues. With V trimmed by 5 bases and J by 7 bases, 6 bases remained unmatched. Germline assignment: CDR1 SGHTA and CDR2 FQGNSA. CDR3 residues: CASSGGLAEYGELFF. CDR3 sequence (DNA): TGTGCCAGCAGCGGGGGACTAGCGGAGTACGGGGAGCTGTTTTTT.

This chain joins TRBV28 and TRBJ1-4; 7 bases align to TRBD1. The CDR3 sequence is 17 residues long. Germline V CDR1 and CDR2: MDHEN, SYDVKM. V was clipped by 6 bases and J by 6 bases; unmatched bases: 16. The CDR3 DNA sequence: TGTGCCAGCAGCCTCTTGGGTCACAGGGGTGGGCATGAAAAACTGTTTTTT. Its protein product is CASSLLGHRGGHEKLFF.

The V call is TRBV5-6, the J call TRBJ1-2; tentatively, D is TRBD1 (5 bases). Between the trimmed V and J ends, which lost 0 bases and 2 bases, there was a span of 5 bases. Germline CDR1 is SGHDT and CDR2 is YYEEEE. This CDR3 is built from 13 residues. Here the CDR3 reads CASSLGGNYGYTF. The CDR3 bases are TGTGCCAGCAGCTTGGGGGGCAACTATGGCTACACCTTC.

A few counts support this clone. This chain connects TRBV5-4 to TRBJ2-3; maybe TRBD2 (6 bases). Germline V gene sequence: CDR1 SGHNT, CDR2 YYREEE (reference sequence). The CDR3 extends over 16 amino acids. Deletions cut 4 bases from V and 6 bases from J, with 21 bases between. CDR3 DNA: TGTGCCAGCAGCCCGGGACTGTTCATCGGTGAGGATACGCAGTATTTT. Amino acids: CASSPGLFIGEDTQYF.

The chain joins TRBV15 to TRBJ2-7; 9 bases fit TRBD1. Germline V CDR1 and CDR2: LNHNV, YYDKDF (reference sequence). The CDR3 consists of 15 residues. J gave up 0 bases and V 4 bases, and 4 bases lay outside the gene matches. The CDR3 protein is CATSISGQGSYEQYF. The CDR3, as DNA: TGTGCCACCAGCATTTCGGGACAGGGCTCCTACGAGCAGTACTTC.

This chain joins TRBV15 and TRBJ1-1; 8 positions match TRBD1. V lost 7 bases and J lost 1; bases outside the gene matches: 11. The CDR3 has 16 amino acids. Germline V gene sequence: CDR1 LNHNV, CDR2 YYDKDF (reference sequence). For the CDR3, the DNA is TGTGCCACCATCAATGGCCAGGGGGCGTCGAACACTGAAGCTTTCTTT. Translating it yields CATINGQGASNTEAFF. The complete variable domain, with remaining parts taken from reference TRBV15 and TRBJ1-1, reads DAMVIQNPRYQVTQFGKPVTLSCSQTLNHNVMYWYQQKSSQAPKLLFHYYDKDFNNEADTPDNFQSRRPNTSFCFLDIRSPGLGDTAMYLCATINGQGASNTEAFFGQGTRLTVV.

This clone was counted a single time. The rearrangement links TRBV18 to TRBJ1-1; 8 bases are a match to TRBD1. CDR1 and CDR2 (germline): KGHSH, LQKENI. This CDR3 has 13 amino acids. V trimming: 3 bases; J trimming: 4 bases; junction bases outside the gene matches: 1. In DNA, the CDR3 is TGTGCCAGCTCACCTACAGGGGGCACTGAAGCTTTCTTT. Its protein is CASSPTGGTEAFF. The whole variable domain, filled in from reference TRBV18 and TRBJ1-1, reads NAGVMQNPRHLVRRRGQEARLRCSPMKGHSHVYWYRQLPEEGLKFMVYLQKENIIDESGMPKERFSAEFPKEGPSILRIQQVVRGDSAAYFCASSPTGGTEAFFGQGTRLTVV.

The J gene is TRBJ2-2, the V gene TRBV6-6, with 9 bases fitting TRBD1. The length of the CDR3 is 15 residues. Germline loops: CDR1 MNHNY, CDR2 SVGAGI (reference sequence). With 6 bases clipped from V and 12 bases from J, the junction kept 14 bases outside the gene matches. The CDR3 spells CASSQVRTGERKLFF. CDR3 bases: TGTGCCAGCAGCCAAGTCCGGACAGGGGAGAGGAAGCTGTTTTTT.

The chain is built from TRBV5-1 and TRBJ2-7, with D possibly matching TRBD2 (6 bases). The CDR3 length is 13 residues. CDR1 is SGHRS, CDR2 YFSETQ, per germline. V was trimmed by 0 bases and J by 5 bases, leaving 9 bases between them. This chain's CDR3 is CASSLDRGNEQYF. The CDR3 DNA reads as TGCGCCAGCAGCTTGGATCGGGGGAACGAGCAGTACTTC. Full variable domain (missing parts from reference TRBV5-1 and TRBJ2-7): KAGVTQTPRYLIKTRGQQVTLSCSPISGHRSVSWYQQTPGQGLQFLFEYFSETQRNKGNFPGRFSGRQFSNSRSEMNVSTLELGDSALYLCASSLDRGNEQYFGPGTRLTVT.

The V call is TRBV7-2, the J call TRBJ1-2, with 8 bases that match TRBD1. Germline lookup yields CDR1 SGHTA and CDR2 FQGNSA. The length of the CDR3 is 17 residues. The junction had 13 bases not matched to a gene; V was cut back by 4 bases and J by 3 bases. CDR3 region: CASSSEGQVLRYYGYTF. DNA for the CDR3: TGTGCCAGCAGCTCAGAGGGACAGGTCCTCCGTTACTATGGCTACACCTTC.

The V and J genes are TRBV30 and TRBJ2-2, with D possibly TRBD1 on 6 matching bases. The V gene lost 3 bases and the J gene lost 7 bases, with 12 bases spanning the gap. In germline, CDR1 is GTSNPN, CDR2 SVGIG (reference sequence). This CDR3 has 13 amino acids. In DNA form, the CDR3 reads TGTGCCTGGAGGTGGGGGCGAGACGGGGAGCTGTTTTTT. Translation gives CAWRWGRDGELFF.

This rearrangement joins TRBV5-8 to TRBJ1-4; 8 bases are shared with TRBD1. The ends lost 4 bases at V and 9 bases at J; junction bases unmatched: 5. Germline lookup yields CDR1 SGHTS and CDR2 YDEGEE. CDR3 length: 13 amino acids. The CDR3 is CASSLDRGQKLFF. CDR3 DNA: TGTGCCAGCAGCCTAGACAGGGGCCAAAAACTGTTTTTT.

V and J are TRBV19 and TRBJ1-5; the D is unclear. The V gene's germline CDR1 is LNHDA and CDR2 SQIVND (reference sequence). Trimming took off 4 bases at V and 0 bases at J, with 10 bases between the two ends. The CDR3 length is 15 residues. Written as DNA, the CDR3 is TGTGCCAGTAGTAGCTTAGTTAATAGCAATCAGCCCCAGCATTTT. Translated: CASSSLVNSNQPQHF.

The J gene is TRBJ2-7, the V gene TRBV2, with D perhaps TRBD1 (6 bases). The CDR3 covers 14 residues. The V and J ends lost 3 bases and 2 bases respectively, with 11 bases between them. The germline gives CDR1 SNHLY, CDR2 FYNNEI. The CDR3 here is CASSDRGLTYEQYF. In DNA, the CDR3 is TGTGCCAGCAGTGACAGGGGCTTGACCTACGAGCAGTACTTC.

The V gene is TRBV10-3, the J gene TRBJ2-3; 12 bases fit TRBD1. V was clipped by 11 bases and J by 5 bases; unmatched bases: 17. From germline, CDR1 is ENHRY and CDR2 SYGVKD. The length of the CDR3 is 17 residues. The CDR3 here is CAASGTGGAGIVDTQYF. The CDR3, as DNA: TGTGCCGCTTCCGGGACAGGGGGCGCGGGGATTGTAGATACGCAGTATTTT.

A single count supports this clone. This chain links TRBV6-1 with TRBJ1-6, with D tentatively TRBD1 (5 bases). CDR3 length: 16 amino acids. V shed 3 bases and J shed 4 bases, with 13 bases lying between them. Per the germline V gene, CDR1 is MNHNS and CDR2 is SASEGT. CDR3 coding DNA: TGTGCCAGCAGTGAGGGATTGACAGAGTATAATTCACCCCTCCACTTT. Its protein is CASSEGLTEYNSPLHF.